These 28 T cell receptor beta chains came from one sample sequenced in a study of Ad26.COV2.S vaccination and SARS-CoV-2 variants. The method was immunoSEQ multiplex PCR; TCRdb's version includes in-frame clones alone and lacks a portion of them. The data hold over 450,000 clones, with roughly nine tenths observed a single time. Treatment indicated: roughly 18 received Ad26.COV2.S at low or high dose, single or two shots; several received placebo; per-sample allocation not given. Day 63 after the first injection of vaccine or placebo was the sampling time. This sample comprised peripheral blood, obtained in a trial of Ad26.COV2.S vaccine versus placebo. The source is a person between 18 and 59 years old who received the Ad26.COV2.S COVID-19 vaccine or a placebo.

The chain combines TRBV25-1 with TRBJ2-1; D gene ambiguous. Germline lookup yields CDR1 MGHDK and CDR2 SYGVNS. V dropped 1 base and J dropped 8 bases, with 6 bases sitting between them. The CDR3 contains 12 residues. The CDR3 bases are TGTGCCAGCAGTGAATCTCGGGATGAGCAGTTCTTC. Protein product: CASSESRDEQFF.

The CDR3, as DNA: TGTGCCAGCTCACCGAAGGGACACCAGTCCTACGAGCAGTACTTC. Its translation: CASSPKGHQSYEQYF. The chain uses TRBV18 and TRBJ2-7, with D possibly matching TRBD1 (6 bases). Germline V CDR1 and CDR2: KGHSH, LQKENI. V gave up 3 bases and J gave up 1 base, with 13 bases separating them. There are 15 residues in the CDR3. The variable domain in full, with the rest retrieved from reference TRBV18 and TRBJ2-7, is NAGVMQNPRHLVRRRGQEARLRCSPMKGHSHVYWYRQLPEEGLKFMVYLQKENIIDESGMPKERFSAEFPKEGPSILRIQQVVRGDSAAYFCASSPKGHQSYEQYFGPGTRLTVT.

The J gene is TRBJ2-3, the V gene TRBV28, with D possibly TRBD1 on 5 matching bases. The germline V and J ends were trimmed by 11 bases and 6 bases, with 12 bases remaining between them. Looked up from germline, CDR1 is MDHEN and CDR2 is SYDVKM. The CDR3 is made up of 11 amino acids. The DNA for the CDR3 is TGTGCCGCCAGGGCTAGGGATACGCAGTATTTT. It encodes CAARARDTQYF.

The chain recombines TRBV14 with TRBJ2-1, with TRBD2 identical over 11 bases. This CDR3 is 15 amino acids long. Trimming at V came to 1 base and at J to 4 bases, leaving 0 bases not matched to a gene. CDR1 and CDR2 (germline): SGHDN, FVKESK. The chain's CDR3 is CASSQVAGGYNEQFF. CDR3 sequence (DNA): TGTGCCAGCAGCCAAGTAGCGGGAGGGTACAATGAGCAGTTCTTC. The full variable domain, rest sourced from reference TRBV14 and TRBJ2-1, is EAGVTQFPSHSVIEKGQTVTLRCDPISGHDNLYWYRRVMGKEIKFLLHFVKESKQDESGMPNNRFLAERTGGTYSTLKVQPAELEDSGVYFCASSQVAGGYNEQFFGPGTRLTVL.

The chain has TRBV27 and TRBJ1-6; a possible D gene is TRBD1 (5 bases). Trimming left V 8 bases short and J 6 bases short, with 17 bases between. The CDR3 loop spans 15 amino acids. Per germline, CDR1 MNHEY and CDR2 SMNVEV (reference sequence). The CDR3 region has the DNA TGTGCCAGCGCAGTGCAGGGACGGCTTAATTCACCCCTCCACTTT. Protein product: CASAVQGRLNSPLHF.

V usage is TRBV18 and J usage is TRBJ2-3; 10 bases line up with TRBD2. The trim removed 5 bases at V and 4 bases at J, leaving 21 bases unmatched. Germline V gives CDR1 KGHSH, CDR2 LQKENI. The CDR3 contains 20 residues. CDR3 sequence (DNA): TGTGCCAGCTCAGCGTGGACAGGGAAGCGGGAGGGCCATCAGGCAGATACGCAGTATTTT. As protein: CASSAWTGKREGHQADTQYF.

This clone was counted once. This chain joins TRBV6-2 or TRBV6-3 and TRBJ1-5; D remains unclear. This CDR3 region has 14 residues. Germline V lookup: CDR1 MNHEY, CDR2 SVGEGT. Trimming took off 6 bases at V and 9 bases at J, with 18 bases between the two ends. The CDR3 DNA sequence: TGTGCCAGCAGCTCATCGGGTTCTCCTTCGCCCCAGCATTTT. It is translated as CASSSSGSPSPQHF.

The chain recombines TRBV19 with TRBJ1-2; D might be TRBD1 (5 bases). The CDR3 is 15 amino acids. CDR1 and CDR2 (germline): LNHDA, SQIVND (reference sequence). V lost 2 bases to trimming and J lost 2 bases, with 12 bases between them. CDR3 sequence: CASSIWGEKNYGYTF. CDR3 DNA: TGTGCCAGTAGTATATGGGGCGAGAAAAACTATGGCTACACCTTC.

This chain joins TRBV2 and TRBJ2-7, with 13 bases aligning to TRBD2. Trimming at V came to 5 bases and at J to 3 bases, leaving 4 bases not matched to a gene. The CDR3 is 15 residues long. Germline CDR1 and CDR2: SNHLY and FYNNEI. Here the CDR3 DNA reads TGTGCCAGCAGTCGGACTAGCGGGGGCAACTACGAGCAGTACTTC. It translates to CASSRTSGGNYEQYF. Full variable domain (missing parts from reference TRBV2 and TRBJ2-7): EPEVTQTPSHQVTQMGQEVILRCVPISNHLYFYWYRQILGQKVEFLVSFYNNEISEKSEIFDDQFSVERPDGSNFTLKIRSTKLEDSAMYFCASSRTSGGNYEQYFGPGTRLTVT.

The chain is built from TRBV19 and TRBJ2-2; D is uncertain. Trimming left V 3 bases short and J 5 bases short, with 7 bases between. In germline, CDR1 is LNHDA, CDR2 SQIVND (reference sequence). This CDR3 region has 13 residues. The CDR3: CASSIVNTGELFF. CDR3 bases: TGTGCCAGTAGTATCGTAAATACCGGGGAGCTGTTTTTT.

The V gene is TRBV7-9, the J gene TRBJ1-1; D is uncertain. This CDR3 has 14 amino acids. The V gene's germline CDR1 is SEHNR and CDR2 FQNEAQ (reference sequence). The V end was cut by 1 base, the J end by 5 bases, with 11 bases between. The CDR3 reads CASSLGVGWTEAFF. As DNA, the CDR3 is TGTGCCAGCAGCTTAGGCGTAGGGTGGACTGAAGCTTTCTTT.

V gene TRBV5-6 combines with J gene TRBJ2-5; 12 positions match TRBD2. This CDR3 is built from 16 residues. The trim removed 8 bases at V and 1 base at J, leaving 9 bases unmatched. Germline V gene data show CDR1 as SGHDT and CDR2 as YYEEEE. As DNA, the CDR3 is TGTGCCAGGGGGGTAGGACTAGCGGGGCCCCAAGAGACCCAGTACTTC. This codes for CARGVGLAGPQETQYF.

This clone was seen more than once but under ten times. The chain joins TRBV13 to TRBJ2-7, with 7 bases lining up with TRBD1. Per germline, CDR1 PRHDT and CDR2 FYEKMQ (reference sequence). J gave up 2 bases and V 5 bases, and 6 bases lay outside the gene matches. The CDR3 totals 14 residues. CDR3 coding DNA: TGTGCCAGCAGCCCCACGGGACAGACCTACGAGCAGTACTTC. Protein product: CASSPTGQTYEQYF.

The V gene is TRBV7-3, the J gene TRBJ2-7; maybe TRBD1 (6 bases). Trimming pared 2 bases from V and 2 bases from J, leaving 7 bases between. Germline assignment: CDR1 SGHTA and CDR2 FQGTGA. This CDR3 contains 13 residues. The chain's CDR3 is CASSLDRTYEQYF. Here the CDR3 DNA reads TGTGCCAGCAGCTTAGACAGGACCTACGAGCAGTACTTC.

The rearrangement uses TRBV30 and TRBJ1-5; unclear D gene. The CDR3 consists of 13 residues. Germline CDR1 is GTSNPN and CDR2 is SVGIG (reference sequence). V lost 3 bases and J lost 4, with 10 bases in between. The CDR3: CAWSYSGNQPQHF. The CDR3, as DNA: TGTGCCTGGAGCTACAGCGGGAATCAGCCCCAGCATTTT.

CDR3 DNA sequence: TGTGCCAGCAGCTTAAACCACCCCGATACGCAGTATTTT. Translation: CASSLNHPDTQYF. The chain links TRBV7-2 to TRBJ2-3, with D unclear. CDR3 length: 13 residues. Trimming removed 2 bases from V and 6 bases from J, with 9 bases in between. CDR1 SGHTA and CDR2 FQGNSA come from the germline V gene.

This chain joins TRBV5-1 and TRBJ1-2, with TRBD1 identical over 12 bases. The V gene's germline CDR1 is SGHRS and CDR2 YFSETQ. J lost 7 bases, V lost 4 bases, and 14 bases had no gene match. The CDR3 totals 17 residues. CDR3 amino acids: CASSRGSAGQGAGGYTF. The CDR3 nucleotides read TGCGCCAGCAGCAGAGGGTCGGCGGGACAGGGGGCGGGTGGCTACACCTTC. Combining the CDR3 with reference TRBV5-1 and TRBJ1-2 gives the whole variable domain KAGVTQTPRYLIKTRGQQVTLSCSPISGHRSVSWYQQTPGQGLQFLFEYFSETQRNKGNFPGRFSGRQFSNSRSEMNVSTLELGDSALYLCASSRGSAGQGAGGYTFGSGTRLTVV.

The CDR3 loop is CASSGAWGDTQYF. CDR3 coding DNA: TGTGCCAGCAGCGGGGCCTGGGGAGATACGCAGTATTTT. V gene TRBV7-9 combines with J gene TRBJ2-3, with a tentative D call TRBD1 (5 bases). The germline V and J ends were trimmed by 5 bases and 5 bases, with 11 bases remaining between them. CDR1 SEHNR and CDR2 FQNEAQ come from the germline V gene (reference sequence). This CDR3 spans 13 amino acids. Complete variable domain (other parts from reference TRBV7-9 and TRBJ2-3): DTGVSQNPRHKITKRGQNVTFRCDPISEHNRLYWYRQTLGQGPEFLTYFQNEAQLEKSRLLSDRFSAERPKGSFSTLEIQRTEQGDSAMYLCASSGAWGDTQYFGPGTRLTVL.

This chain links TRBV3-1 (or the pseudogene TRBV3-2) with TRBJ1-1; D is unclear. Trimming stripped 0 bases from V and 1 base from J, with 6 bases between. The CDR3 has 14 amino acids. CDR1 is LGHDT, CDR2 YNNKEL, per germline (reference sequence). In nucleotides, the CDR3 is TGTGCCAGCAGCCAAGATAAAGGGAACACTGAAGCTTTCTTT. It codes for CASSQDKGNTEAFF.

The gene calls are TRBV2 and TRBJ2-3, with D possibly matching TRBD1 (5 bases). This CDR3 is 14 amino acids long. V was cut by 2 bases and J by 3 bases, with 9 bases left in between. The germline V gene has CDR1 SNHLY and CDR2 FYNNEI. This CDR3 reads CASSERGSTDTQYF. The DNA of the CDR3 is TGTGCCAGCAGTGAAAGGGGAAGTACAGATACGCAGTATTTT. The full variable domain, completed using reference TRBV2 and TRBJ2-3, is EPEVTQTPSHQVTQMGQEVILRCVPISNHLYFYWYRQILGQKVEFLVSFYNNEISEKSEIFDDQFSVERPDGSNFTLKIRSTKLEDSAMYFCASSERGSTDTQYFGPGTRLTVL.

V and J are TRBV11-2 and TRBJ2-5, with D possibly matching TRBD1 (5 bases). The germline V gene has CDR1 SGHAT and CDR2 FQNNGV. Trimming removed 5 bases from V and 2 bases from J, with 15 bases in between. The CDR3 covers 15 residues. In DNA form, the CDR3 reads TGTGCCAGCAGCCCCGTCGGACACCCACAAGAGACCCAGTACTTC. Its translation: CASSPVGHPQETQYF. Full variable domain (remainder filled in from reference TRBV11-2 and TRBJ2-5): EAGVAQSPRYKIIEKRQSVAFWCNPISGHATLYWYQQILGQGPKLLIQFQNNGVVDDSQLPKDRFSAERLKGVDSTLKIQPAKLEDSAVYLCASSPVGHPQETQYFGPGTRLLVL.

This sequence joins TRBV13 and TRBJ2-7, with a tentative D call TRBD1 (6 bases). This CDR3 region has 14 residues. V lost 0 bases, J lost 3 bases, and 9 bases lay in between. The V gene's germline CDR1 is PRHDT and CDR2 FYEKMQ (reference sequence). In nucleotides, the CDR3 is TGTGCCAGCAGCTTAGGACAGGGTCGCTACGAGCAGTACTTC. Protein: CASSLGQGRYEQYF. Combining the CDR3 with reference TRBV13 and TRBJ2-7 gives the whole variable domain AAGVIQSPRHLIKEKRETATLKCYPIPRHDTVYWYQQGPGQDPQFLISFYEKMQSDKGSIPDRFSAQQFSDYHSELNMSSLELGDSALYFCASSLGQGRYEQYFGPGTRLTVT.

V is TRBV11-2 and J is TRBJ2-7; TRBD1 matches 9 bases. CDR3 length equals 14 residues. V lost 3 bases to trimming and J lost 7 bases; unmatched junction nucleotides: 7. Germline CDR1 and CDR2: SGHAT and FQNNGV. CDR3 amino acids: CASSFGTGIREQYF. For the CDR3, the DNA is TGTGCCAGCAGCTTCGGGACAGGGATCCGGGAGCAGTACTTC.

V gene TRBV2 combines with J gene TRBJ2-7, with 11 bases fitting TRBD1. The germline V gene encodes CDR1 SNHLY and CDR2 FYNNEI. This CDR3 comprises 16 residues. The V segment lost 3 bases and the J segment 4 bases; nucleotides outside the gene matches: 8. The chain's CDR3 is CASSDRDGQGAYEQYF. DNA for the CDR3: TGTGCCAGCAGTGATCGGGACGGACAGGGGGCTTACGAGCAGTACTTC.

The chain uses TRBV7-9 and TRBJ2-1; D is unresolved. This CDR3 contains 12 residues. V dropped 5 bases and J dropped 4 bases, with 6 bases sitting between them. Germline V lookup: CDR1 SEHNR, CDR2 FQNEAQ (reference sequence). The CDR3 DNA reads TGTGCCAGCAGCGTTTTGTACAATGAGCAGTTCTTC. Translating it yields CASSVLYNEQFF.

V usage is TRBV7-2 and J usage is TRBJ2-3; 11 bases map to TRBD2. The J segment lost 13 bases and the V segment lost 7 bases, leaving 16 bases of the junction unmatched. Germline V CDR1 and CDR2: SGHTA, FQGNSA. The CDR3 is 15 amino acids. The CDR3 sequence: CASKERLAGGRREYF. In DNA, the CDR3 is TGTGCCAGCAAAGAAAGGCTAGCGGGAGGCAGGAGGGAGTATTTT.

This chain uses TRBV27 with TRBJ2-3; TRBD2 is a possible D gene (6 bases). This CDR3 is 15 amino acids long. V lost 4 bases and J 1 base, leaving 12 bases between the germline ends. Germline loops: CDR1 MNHEY, CDR2 SMNVEV (reference sequence). The CDR3 spells CASSSPGLGTDTQYF. CDR3 sequence (DNA): TGTGCCAGCAGTTCTCCGGGACTTGGCACAGATACGCAGTATTTT.

This chain joins TRBV12-3 or TRBV12-4 and TRBJ2-7; no reliable D call. The CDR3 is 13 residues long. The germline V and J ends were trimmed by 1 base and 3 bases, with 7 bases remaining between them. CDR3 protein: CASSLDSGYEQYF. In DNA, the CDR3 is TGTGCCAGCAGTTTAGATAGTGGCTACGAGCAGTACTTC.